This is a list of T cell receptor beta chains from one sample in a study of monozygotic twins with inflammatory bowel disease. TCRdb reanalyzed the 5' RACE reads and collapses them to one entry per CDR3 protein, without DNA. The sample holds over 100,000 distinct CDR3 sequences. Input material: blood. These receptors all stem from a human donor with ulcerative colitis or Crohn's disease, or a healthy co-twin of an affected twin (not recorded which). Each CDR3 is given with its conserved first and last residue.

v_call	j_call	cdr3_aa
TRBV15	TRBJ2-2	CATSSEGYAGELFF
TRBV5-1	TRBJ2-1	CASSRSLENEQFF
TRBV12-3/TRBV12-4	TRBJ1-4	CASSLTGKNEKLFF
TRBV27	TRBJ2-1	CASSFGGNEQFF
TRBV27	TRBJ1-5	CASSRDRGNQPQHF
TRBV7-7	TRBJ2-7	CASSLDRFDEQYF
TRBV4-1	TRBJ1-6	CASSYRSSYNSPLHF
TRBV19	TRBJ2-3	CASSILRTTDTQYF
TRBV5-1	TRBJ2-1	CASSVNPPGTSGRARNEQFF
TRBV7-9	TRBJ1-1	CASSKDMGSGTEAFF
TRBV6-1	TRBJ2-5	CASSEARSGAATQYF
TRBV7-2	TRBJ1-1	CASSITGKNTEAFF
TRBV12-3/TRBV12-4	TRBJ2-7	CVSSLGTDYEQYF
TRBV4-2	TRBJ2-1	CASASKRASLKDSYNEQFF
TRBV18	TRBJ2-3	CASSPNHAALESPKLTDTQYF
TRBV28	TRBJ1-1	CASSYKHRGDTEAFF
TRBV2	TRBJ1-3	CASSRMGQQSSGNTIYF
TRBV2	TRBJ2-2	CASSYTDPMGGELFF
TRBV9	TRBJ2-1	CASSVDRYNEQFF
TRBV7-9	TRBJ2-1	CASSIRTASSYNEQFF
TRBV29-1	TRBJ1-1	CSVLRVGTEAFF
TRBV11-2	TRBJ2-1	CASSLDVPSGGANEQFF
TRBV2	TRBJ1-4	CASRLIGGPEKLFF
TRBV28	TRBJ2-3	CASSGPRQGWTDTQYF
TRBV3-1	TRBJ2-5	CASSQDPAGGRETQYF
TRBV5-1	TRBJ2-6	CASSQSSGANVLTF
TRBV6-2/TRBV6-3	TRBJ2-1	CASSSRVPRSSSYNEQFF
TRBV6-5	TRBJ2-5	CASSYEGPGTQYF
TRBV5-1	TRBJ1-1	CASSLAHGTGDSEAFF
TRBV7-8	TRBJ2-7	CASSSHYEQYF
TRBV5-1	TRBJ1-2	CASSLDGPYYGYTF
TRBV12-3/TRBV12-4	TRBJ1-2	CASRPDVLENYGYTF
TRBV7-2	TRBJ2-1	CASSLESQGEQFF
TRBV12-3/TRBV12-4	TRBJ2-3	CASSLRDTQYF
TRBV7-6	TRBJ2-7	CASSLVPGTTVSSEQYF
TRBV4-3	TRBJ2-1	CASSPRGSLGPQFF
TRBV18	TRBJ1-1	CASSPLGGQGEAFF
TRBV18	TRBJ1-5	CASSPWTGPKDQPQHF
TRBV10-3	TRBJ2-7	CAISAGQDTIYEQYF
TRBV5-1	TRBJ2-5	CASTLDREIQETQYF
TRBV5-1	TRBJ2-7	CASSPRTSGGPYEQYF
TRBV6-6	TRBJ2-2	CASFRSNTGELFF
TRBV29-1	TRBJ1-2	CSVDALREGHGYTF
TRBV5-1	TRBJ2-1	CASSLVLFDEQFF
TRBV4-3	TRBJ2-1	CASSMGLAGGSQYNEQFF
TRBV7-8	TRBJ2-1	CASSLGTGNNEQFF
TRBV24-1	TRBJ2-5	CATSDIGTGASETQYF
TRBV5-5	TRBJ2-5	CASSRRSQETQYF
TRBV20-1	TRBJ1-2	CSARVTGGNYGYTF
TRBV15	TRBJ1-6	CATSRAGNSPLHF
TRBV12-3/TRBV12-4	TRBJ2-1	CASTPGVSYNEQFF
TRBV4-1	TRBJ2-7	CASSRPNYEQYF
TRBV20-1	TRBJ2-6	CSATGVVDSGANVLTF
TRBV20-1	TRBJ2-7	CSATWRVHEQYF
TRBV12-3/TRBV12-4	TRBJ2-2	CASSPLAGVTGELFF